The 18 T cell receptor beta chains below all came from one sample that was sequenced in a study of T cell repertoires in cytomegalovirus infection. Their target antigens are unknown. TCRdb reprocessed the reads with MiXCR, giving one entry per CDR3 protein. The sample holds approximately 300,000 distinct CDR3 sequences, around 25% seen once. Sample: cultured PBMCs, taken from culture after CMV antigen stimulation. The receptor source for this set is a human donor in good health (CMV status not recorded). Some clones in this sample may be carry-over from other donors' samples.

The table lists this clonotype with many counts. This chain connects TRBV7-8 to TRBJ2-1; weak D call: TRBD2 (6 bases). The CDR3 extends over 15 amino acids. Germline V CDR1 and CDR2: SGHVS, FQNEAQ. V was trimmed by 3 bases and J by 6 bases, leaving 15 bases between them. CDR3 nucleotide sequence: TGTGCCAGCAGCTTTTCCGGGAGAGGGGTCAATGAGCAGTTCTTC. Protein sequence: CASSFSGRGVNEQFF.

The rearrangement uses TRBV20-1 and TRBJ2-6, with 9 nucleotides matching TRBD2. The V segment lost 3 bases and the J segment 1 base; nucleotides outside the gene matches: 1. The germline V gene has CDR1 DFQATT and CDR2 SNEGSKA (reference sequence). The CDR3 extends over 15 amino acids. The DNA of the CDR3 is TGCAGTGCTAGTGCGGGGGGGTCTGGGGCCAACGTCCTGACTTTC. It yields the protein CSASAGGSGANVLTF.

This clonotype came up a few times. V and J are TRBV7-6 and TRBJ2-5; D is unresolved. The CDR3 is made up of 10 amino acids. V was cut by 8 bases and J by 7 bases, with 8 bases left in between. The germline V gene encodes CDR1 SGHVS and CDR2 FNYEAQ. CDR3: CASGTGTQYF. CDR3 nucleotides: TGTGCCAGCGGAACCGGGACCCAGTACTTC.

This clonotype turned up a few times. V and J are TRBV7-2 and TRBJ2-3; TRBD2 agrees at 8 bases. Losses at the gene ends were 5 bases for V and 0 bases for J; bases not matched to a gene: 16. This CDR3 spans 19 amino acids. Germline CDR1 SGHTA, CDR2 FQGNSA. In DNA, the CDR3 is TGTGCCAGCAGCCTCCGTGGGCGCGGGAGGTCCCCTAGCACAGATACGCAGTATTTT. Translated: CASSLRGRGRSPSTDTQYF. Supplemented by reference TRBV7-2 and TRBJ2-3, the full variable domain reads GAGVSQSPSNKVTEKGKDVELRCDPISGHTALYWYRQSLGQGLEFLIYFQGNSAPDKSGLPSDRFSAERTGGSVSTLTIQRTQQEDSAVYLCASSLRGRGRSPSTDTQYFGPGTRLTVL.

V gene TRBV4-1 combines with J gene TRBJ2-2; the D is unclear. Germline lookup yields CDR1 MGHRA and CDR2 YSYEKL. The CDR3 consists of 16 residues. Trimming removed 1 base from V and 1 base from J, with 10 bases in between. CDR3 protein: CASSQAPQENTGELFF. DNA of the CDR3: TGCGCCAGCAGCCAAGCCCCGCAGGAGAACACCGGGGAGCTGTTTTTT.

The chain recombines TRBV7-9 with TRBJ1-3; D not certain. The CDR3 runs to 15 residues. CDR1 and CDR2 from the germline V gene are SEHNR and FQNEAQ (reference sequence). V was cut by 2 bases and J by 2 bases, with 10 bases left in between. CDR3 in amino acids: CASSLYTVPGNTIYF. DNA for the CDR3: TGTGCCAGCAGCTTATATACAGTGCCTGGAAACACCATATATTTT.

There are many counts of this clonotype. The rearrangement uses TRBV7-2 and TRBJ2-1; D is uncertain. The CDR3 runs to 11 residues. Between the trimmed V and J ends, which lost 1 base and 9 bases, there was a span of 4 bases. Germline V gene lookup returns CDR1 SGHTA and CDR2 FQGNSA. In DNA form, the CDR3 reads TGTGCCAGCAGCTTAGGAGCTGAGCAGTTCTTC. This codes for CASSLGAEQFF.

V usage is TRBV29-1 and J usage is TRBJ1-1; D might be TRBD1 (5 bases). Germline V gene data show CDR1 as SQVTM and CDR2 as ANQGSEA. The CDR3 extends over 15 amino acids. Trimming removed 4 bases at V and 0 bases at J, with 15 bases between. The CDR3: CSVVPDNRLNTEAFF. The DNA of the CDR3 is TGCAGCGTTGTTCCGGACAACCGACTGAACACTGAAGCTTTCTTT.

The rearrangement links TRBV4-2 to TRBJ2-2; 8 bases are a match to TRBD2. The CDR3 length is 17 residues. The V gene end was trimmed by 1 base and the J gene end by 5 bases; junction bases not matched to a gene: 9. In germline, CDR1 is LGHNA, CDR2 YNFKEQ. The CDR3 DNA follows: TGTGCCAGCAGCCAAGGACCGGCGGGGGGAAAGACCGGGGAGCTGTTTTTT. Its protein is CASSQGPAGGKTGELFF.

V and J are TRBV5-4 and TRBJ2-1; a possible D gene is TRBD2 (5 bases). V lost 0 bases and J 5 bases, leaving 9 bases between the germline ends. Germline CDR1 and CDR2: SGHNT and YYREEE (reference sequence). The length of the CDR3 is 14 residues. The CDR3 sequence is CASSLVGSDNEQFF. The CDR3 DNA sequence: TGTGCCAGCAGCTTGGTGGGGAGTGACAATGAGCAGTTCTTC.

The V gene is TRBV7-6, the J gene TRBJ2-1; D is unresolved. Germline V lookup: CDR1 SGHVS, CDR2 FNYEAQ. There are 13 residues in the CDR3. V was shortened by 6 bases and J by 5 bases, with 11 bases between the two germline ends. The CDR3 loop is CASSPLPHNEQFF. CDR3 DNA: TGTGCCAGCAGTCCCTTGCCCCACAATGAGCAGTTCTTC.

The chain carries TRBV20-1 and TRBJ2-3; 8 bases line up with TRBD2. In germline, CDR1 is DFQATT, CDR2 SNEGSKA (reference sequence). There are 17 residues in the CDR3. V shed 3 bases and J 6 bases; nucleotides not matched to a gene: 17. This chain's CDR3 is CSASLGLRGDLRDTQYF. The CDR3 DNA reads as TGCAGTGCTAGTTTAGGCTTGCGGGGGGACCTCAGGGATACGCAGTATTTT.

The CDR3 region is CASSERGGQNLRSTSPLHF. For the CDR3, the DNA is TGTGCCAGCAGCGAGCGTGGGGGCCAGAACCTCCGATCGACATCACCCCTCCACTTT. V and J are TRBV6-2 or TRBV6-3 and TRBJ1-6, with D possibly matching TRBD1 (6 bases). CDR3 length: 19 residues. Trimming removed 6 bases from V and 10 bases from J, with 31 bases in between. Germline values: CDR1 MNHEY, CDR2 SVGEGT.

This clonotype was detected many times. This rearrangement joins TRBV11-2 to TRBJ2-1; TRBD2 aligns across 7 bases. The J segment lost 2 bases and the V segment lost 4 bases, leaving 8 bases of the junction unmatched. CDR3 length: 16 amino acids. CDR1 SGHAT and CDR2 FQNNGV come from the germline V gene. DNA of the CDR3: TGTGCCAGCAGCTCGCTAGCGGCCGATACCTACAATGAGCAGTTCTTC. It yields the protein CASSSLAADTYNEQFF.

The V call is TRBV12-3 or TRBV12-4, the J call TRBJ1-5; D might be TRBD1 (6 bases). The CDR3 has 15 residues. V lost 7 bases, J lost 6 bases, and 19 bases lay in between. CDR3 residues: CASMGARWMGQPQHF. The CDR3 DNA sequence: TGTGCCAGCATGGGGGCGCGGTGGATGGGTCAGCCCCAGCATTTT.

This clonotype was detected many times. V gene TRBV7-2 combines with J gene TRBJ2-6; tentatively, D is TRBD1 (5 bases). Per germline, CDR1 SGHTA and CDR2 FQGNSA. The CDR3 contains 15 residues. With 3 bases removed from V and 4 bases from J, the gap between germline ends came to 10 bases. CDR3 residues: CASSFLGAGANVLTF. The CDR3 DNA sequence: TGTGCCAGCAGCTTTTTAGGGGCCGGGGCCAACGTCCTGACTTTC.

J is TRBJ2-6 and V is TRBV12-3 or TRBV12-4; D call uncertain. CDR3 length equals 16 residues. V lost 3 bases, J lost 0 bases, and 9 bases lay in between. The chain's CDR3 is CASSFGAGSGANVLTF. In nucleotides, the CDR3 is TGTGCCAGCAGTTTCGGCGCCGGCTCTGGGGCCAACGTCCTGACTTTC.

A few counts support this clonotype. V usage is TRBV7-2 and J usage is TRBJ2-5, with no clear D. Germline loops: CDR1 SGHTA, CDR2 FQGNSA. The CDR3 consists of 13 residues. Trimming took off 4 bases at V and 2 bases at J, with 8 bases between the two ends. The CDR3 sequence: CASSYDGQETQYF. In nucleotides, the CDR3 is TGTGCCAGCAGCTACGACGGGCAAGAGACCCAGTACTTC.